This TCR beta chain came from a study of T cell clones after liver transplantation. The CDR3 has 11 residues. CDR1 SGHAT and CDR2 FQNNGV come from the germline V gene. Trimming pared 4 bases from V and 4 bases from J, leaving 4 bases between. Clones were sequenced by immunoSEQ multiplex PCR, and TCRdb holds only the in-frame ones, with some missing. The sample consists of over 55,000 clones, around two thirds of them appearing once. The sequencing used CD4+ T cells from blood, collected at the 15-month timepoint. This chain links TRBV11-2 with TRBJ1-2; the D is unclear. The sequence was obtained from a human patient who received a liver transplant. These T cells may partly come from the graft donor. CDR3 nucleotides: TGTGCCAGCAGCTCGTTCTATGGCTACACCTTC. It encodes CASSSFYGYTF.